The text below deals with one TCR beta chain. The J segment lost 4 bases and the V segment lost 6 bases, leaving 10 bases of the junction unmatched. Germline V gene lookup returns CDR1 MGHRA and CDR2 YSYEKL. The CDR3 is 15 amino acids. This record belongs to a study of blood T cell repertoires in COVID-19. Using immunoSEQ multiplex PCR, the repertoire was profiled, and TCRdb retains in-frame clones only, with some absent. This sample has under 200,000 clones, with about 85% found just once. This receptor was taken from a man aged 18 to 35 with acute or convalescent COVID-19. The chain combines TRBV4-1 with TRBJ1-2, with 8 bases fitting TRBD1. The sequenced sample consisted of peripheral blood. CDR3 DNA: TGCGCCAGCAGTCGTACTACAGGGGGATTCTATGGCTACACCTTC. It is translated as CASSRTTGGFYGYTF.